This entry lists 28 T cell receptor beta chains sequenced from one sample in a study of blood T cells in healthy people across ages. Then a second PCR, running roughly 7 to 11 cycles, was carried out with a sample-barcoded 5' primer and a J-beta primer mix. In TCRdb, the 5' RACE reads were re-called with MiXCR into one record per CDR3 protein. The sample carries 870,000 or so distinct CDR3 sequences, about 30% recorded once. The sample was blood. These TCRs come from a woman older than 75 in good health.

The chain has TRBV5-1 and TRBJ2-3; 8 positions agree with TRBD2. Trimming cost V 3 bases and J 0 bases; bases outside gene matches: 6. CDR1 and CDR2 from the germline V gene are SGHRS and YFSETQ. The CDR3 runs 16 residues. Here the CDR3 reads CASSSRGGTSTDTQYF. The CDR3 bases are TGCGCCAGCAGCTCCCGGGGGGGGACTAGCACAGATACGCAGTATTTT.

This chain joins TRBV7-2 and TRBJ2-1; 7 nucleotides match TRBD2. Germline values: CDR1 SGHTA, CDR2 FQGNSA. The V gene end was trimmed by 5 bases and the J gene end by 1 base; junction bases not matched to a gene: 14. The CDR3 has 18 amino acids. The CDR3 nucleotides are TGTGCCAGCAGCCAAGATAAGGGAGGGCATCTATCCTACAATGAGCAGTTCTTC. The encoded protein is CASSQDKGGHLSYNEQFF. The full variable domain, its missing parts supplied by reference TRBV7-2 and TRBJ2-1, is GAGVSQSPSNKVTEKGKDVELRCDPISGHTALYWYRQSLGQGLEFLIYFQGNSAPDKSGLPSDRFSAERTGGSVSTLTIQRTQQEDSAVYLCASSQDKGGHLSYNEQFFGPGTRLTVL.

Worth noting for this clonotype: The junction departs from the called germline gene at one end, perhaps through a read error. The chain joins TRBV18 to TRBJ1-4; D might be TRBD1 (5 bases). Germline V gene sequence: CDR1 KGHSH, CDR2 LQKENI. This CDR3 region has 16 residues. The CDR3 nucleotides read TGTGTCAGCTCACCACGGGCAGGGTCGAACGGTGAAAAACTGTTTTTT. This encodes CVSSPRAGSNGEKLFF.

On this clonotype itself: The junction shows a germline mismatch at one end, possibly a read error. This chain joins TRBV6-1 and TRBJ1-2, with 9 bases matching TRBD1. The germline V gene encodes CDR1 MNHNS and CDR2 SASEGT. This CDR3 comprises 15 residues. The DNA for the CDR3 is TGTGCCAGCAGTGGACAGGGGGAGGAGATCTATGGCCACACCTTC. It codes for CASSGQGEEIYGHTF.

This clonotype was seen ten or more times. The rearrangement uses TRBV27 and TRBJ2-5, with D perhaps matching TRBD1 (6 bases). This CDR3 region has 14 residues. CDR1 MNHEY and CDR2 SMNVEV come from the germline V gene (reference sequence). Trimming removed 4 bases from V and 5 bases from J, with 14 bases in between. Here the CDR3 reads CASSSPGQGETQYF. The CDR3 DNA follows: TGTGCCAGCAGTTCACCAGGGCAGGGGGAGACCCAGTACTTC.

This chain joins TRBV12-3 or TRBV12-4 and TRBJ2-7, with D tentatively TRBD1 (5 bases). Trimming took off 3 bases at V and 5 bases at J, with 11 bases between the two ends. CDR3 length: 13 residues. CDR3 sequence: CASSFGQGHEQYF. CDR3 nucleotide sequence: TGTGCCAGCAGTTTTGGGCAGGGCCACGAGCAGTACTTC.

This clonotype was seen more than once but under ten times. The gene calls are TRBV21-1 and TRBJ2-1; the table's D call of TRBD1 was not tested on the DNA. TRBV21-1 is a pseudogene locus. This CDR3 is 15 amino acids long. Here the CDR3 DNA reads TGTGCCAGCAACCAGGGGATGGAAAGATACAATGAGCAGTTCTTC. As protein: CASNQGMERYNEQFF.

The chain uses TRBV5-1 and TRBJ2-1; TRBD2 agrees at 7 bases. After removal of 9 bases from V and 3 bases from J, the junction contained 3 bases not matched to a gene. This CDR3 region has 12 residues. Germline lookup yields CDR1 SGHRS and CDR2 YFSETQ. The CDR3 reads CATGGYYNEQFF. Here the CDR3 DNA reads TGCGCCACCGGGGGGTACTACAATGAGCAGTTCTTC.

This clonotype was seen a few times. V is TRBV4-2 and J is TRBJ1-2; 8 bases are shared with TRBD1. J lost 6 bases, V lost 5 bases, and 14 bases had no gene match. Per the germline V gene, CDR1 is LGHNA and CDR2 is YNFKEQ. CDR3 size: 16 residues. The CDR3 here is CASSADGDRGRDGYTF. The CDR3 nucleotides are TGTGCCAGCAGCGCAGATGGCGACAGGGGTAGGGATGGCTACACCTTC.

This clonotype has a count of ten or more. The V and J genes are TRBV19 and TRBJ2-5, with TRBD2 identical over 7 bases. In germline, CDR1 is LNHDA, CDR2 SQIVND (reference sequence). The CDR3 covers 14 residues. V lost 2 bases to trimming and J lost 5 bases; unmatched junction nucleotides: 5. CDR3 sequence reads: CASSIRRGGETQYF. The CDR3 nucleotides are TGTGCCAGTAGTATAAGGCGCGGGGGTGAGACCCAGTACTTC.

In its sample, this clonotype was seen a few times. The chain employs TRBV12-3 or TRBV12-4 and TRBJ1-2; 9 bases are a match to TRBD1. The CDR3 is 13 amino acids. With 5 bases clipped from V and 6 bases from J, the junction kept 4 bases outside the gene matches. CDR3 sequence (DNA): TGTGCCAGCAGTGTCCGGGACAGGGATGGCTACACCTTC. Its protein is CASSVRDRDGYTF.

This clonotype was detected ten times or more. J is TRBJ1-2 and V is TRBV20-1; no clear D. This CDR3 region has 15 residues. Trimming left V 5 bases short and J 1 base short, with 17 bases between. Germline CDR1 is DFQATT and CDR2 is SNEGSKA (reference sequence). CDR3 sequence reads: CSAPPRADNNYGYTF. In DNA, the CDR3 is TGCAGTGCTCCCCCTCGGGCAGATAATAACTATGGCTACACCTTC.

A note on this clonotype: This CDR3 fails to terminate in the conserved phenylalanine or tryptophan, so it likely reflects a read error. V is TRBV7-2 and J is TRBJ2-1; a weak D match, TRBD2 (6 bases). The germline V and J ends were trimmed by 3 bases and 2 bases, with 17 bases remaining between them. CDR1 and CDR2 from the germline V gene are SGHTA and FQGNSA. The CDR3 spans 17 residues. CDR3 sequence reads: CASSLLGTPGPYNEQFL. CDR3 coding DNA: TGTGCCAGCAGCTTGCTCGGGACTCCAGGCCCCTACAATGAGCAGTTCTTA.

The J gene is TRBJ2-2, the V gene TRBV27; D might be TRBD1 (6 bases). Germline V gene data show CDR1 as MNHEY and CDR2 as SMNVEV (reference sequence). The CDR3 sequence is 14 residues long. Between the trimmed V and J ends, which lost 7 bases and 1 base, there was a span of 10 bases. CDR3 DNA sequence: TGTGCCAGCAAAGTGACAGGGAACACCGGGGAGCTGTTTTTT. Translating gives CASKVTGNTGELFF.

This clonotype was counted ten times or more. V usage is TRBV7-9 and J usage is TRBJ2-1; D is undetermined. Germline lookup yields CDR1 SEHNR and CDR2 FQNEAQ (reference sequence). The CDR3 sequence is 13 residues long. V was trimmed by 0 bases and J by 6 bases, leaving 6 bases between them. CDR3 sequence reads: CASSLAPGNEQFF. CDR3 sequence (DNA): TGTGCCAGCAGCTTAGCTCCTGGCAATGAGCAGTTCTTC.

This clonotype occurred a few times. The chain is built from TRBV7-9 and TRBJ2-3, with D tentatively TRBD2 (8 bases). The CDR3 loop spans 17 amino acids. Germline V lookup: CDR1 SEHNR, CDR2 FQNEAQ (reference sequence). The V and J ends lost 2 bases and 2 bases respectively, with 17 bases between them. CDR3 DNA: TGTGCCAGCAGCTTACCAGGGGGTAGCGGGGCCACAGATACGCAGTATTTT. Translated: CASSLPGGSGATDTQYF.

There are many counts of this clonotype. The gene calls are TRBV12-3 or TRBV12-4 and TRBJ2-4; maybe TRBD1 (5 bases). V was clipped by 2 bases and J by 8 bases, with 13 bases between them. This CDR3 is built from 14 residues. CDR3 sequence (DNA): TGTGCCAGCAGTTTACGACAGCCCCCAGACATTCAGTACTTC. It encodes CASSLRQPPDIQYF.

V is TRBV2 and J is TRBJ1-6; D call uncertain. The germline V gene has CDR1 SNHLY and CDR2 FYNNEI. V was pared by 7 bases and J by 10 bases, with 14 bases between. This CDR3 comprises 13 residues. The CDR3 region has the DNA TGTGCCAGCAAAGGTCCGGAAGGATCACCCCTCCACTTT. Translated: CASKGPEGSPLHF. The full variable domain, rest sourced from reference TRBV2 and TRBJ1-6, is EPEVTQTPSHQVTQMGQEVILRCVPISNHLYFYWYRQILGQKVEFLVSFYNNEISEKSEIFDDQFSVERPDGSNFTLKIRSTKLEDSAMYFCASKGPEGSPLHFGNGTRLTVT.

This chain joins TRBV18 and TRBJ2-1, with D unresolved. CDR3 length equals 15 residues. Trimming took 2 bases from V and 5 from J, leaving 13 bases between them. CDR1 and CDR2 (germline): KGHSH, LQKENI. CDR3 in DNA: TGTGCCAGCTCACCATGGGGAAACCTGAACAATGAGCAGTTCTTC. It specifies CASSPWGNLNNEQFF.

This clonotype came up many times. The J gene is TRBJ2-6, the V gene TRBV4-3, with D uncertain. There are 15 residues in the CDR3. V lost 1 base to trimming and J lost 0 bases, with 4 bases between them. CDR1 is LGHNA, CDR2 YSLEER, per germline. DNA for the CDR3: TGCGCCAGCAGCCAAGTCAACTCTGGGGCCAACGTCCTGACTTTC. Translation gives CASSQVNSGANVLTF.

This clonotype was seen repeatedly, ten times or more. The chain carries TRBV20-1 and TRBJ2-3; 8 positions agree with TRBD1. CDR3 size: 14 residues. Germline V gene data show CDR1 as DFQATT and CDR2 as SNEGSKA (reference sequence). The V gene end was trimmed by 3 bases and the J gene end by 5 bases; junction bases not matched to a gene: 7. The CDR3 bases are TGCAGTGCTAGTAGTCAGGGGGCGGGAGATACGCAGTATTTT. It yields the protein CSASSQGAGDTQYF.

There are many counts of this clonotype. The chain combines TRBV5-6 with TRBJ2-5, with 12 positions matching TRBD2. CDR1 and CDR2 (germline): SGHDT, YYEEEE. There are 15 residues in the CDR3. J lost 5 bases, V lost 1 base, and 3 bases had no gene match. The chain's CDR3 is CASSLTSGGLETQYF. In DNA form, the CDR3 reads TGTGCCAGCAGCTTGACTAGCGGGGGGTTGGAGACCCAGTACTTC.

This clonotype was recorded many times. The chain is built from TRBV5-6 and TRBJ2-3, with 13 bases that match TRBD2. The V gene end was trimmed by 3 bases and the J gene end by 3 bases; junction bases not matched to a gene: 7. Germline loops: CDR1 SGHDT, CDR2 YYEEEE. The CDR3 runs to 17 residues. CDR3 in amino acids: CASSSPTSGGRTDTQYF. The CDR3 DNA is TGTGCCAGCAGCTCGCCGACTAGCGGGGGGAGGACAGATACGCAGTATTTT.

Of note for this clonotype: A single base separates this from a much larger clone, so it may be a read error. V is TRBV7-9 and J is TRBJ1-6, with no clear D. V lost 3 bases and J lost 9, with 18 bases in between. Germline CDR1 is SEHNR and CDR2 is FQNEAQ (reference sequence). This CDR3 contains 16 residues. As DNA, the CDR3 is TGTGCCAGCAGCTTTAGTTCGAGCCCTTCGAGTTCACCCCTCCACTTT. The encoded protein is CASSFSSSPSSSPLHF.

This chain links TRBV12-3 or TRBV12-4 with TRBJ2-5; 8 nucleotides line up with TRBD1. This CDR3 has 15 residues. V lost 5 bases to trimming and J lost 8 bases; unmatched junction nucleotides: 13. The DNA for the CDR3 is TGTGCCAGCAGTCTGACAGGGGACCCAAGAGATACCCAGTACTTC. Amino acids: CASSLTGDPRDTQYF.

Ten or more counts support this clonotype. The gene calls are TRBV27 and TRBJ1-2, with D hard to call. V lost 0 bases and J 4 bases, leaving 6 bases between the germline ends. This CDR3 region has 13 residues. Germline CDR1 is MNHEY and CDR2 is SMNVEV (reference sequence). CDR3: CASSLSSGYGYTF. The CDR3 nucleotides read TGTGCCAGCAGTTTATCGAGTGGCTATGGCTACACCTTC.

There are a few counts of this clonotype. This may come from a read error, since a much larger clone is one base off. V gene TRBV12-3 or TRBV12-4 combines with J gene TRBJ2-3; the match to TRBD2 covers 8 bases. V gave up 5 bases and J gave up 11 bases; unmatched junction bases: 12. The length of the CDR3 is 14 residues. CDR3 sequence (DNA): TGTGCCAGCAGTCATCGGGAGGGCGCAGATGTGCAGTATTTT. Amino acids: CASSHREGADVQYF.

This clonotype was recorded many times. V usage is TRBV3-1 and J usage is TRBJ1-2; tentative D call: TRBD1 (5 bases). The germline V gene has CDR1 LGHDT and CDR2 YNNKEL (reference sequence). The germline V and J ends were trimmed by 4 bases and 0 bases, with 9 bases remaining between them. The CDR3 loop spans 14 amino acids. Here the CDR3 DNA reads TGTGCCAGCAGCCGGGTGGGGGCTAACTATGGCTACACCTTC. It encodes CASSRVGANYGYTF.